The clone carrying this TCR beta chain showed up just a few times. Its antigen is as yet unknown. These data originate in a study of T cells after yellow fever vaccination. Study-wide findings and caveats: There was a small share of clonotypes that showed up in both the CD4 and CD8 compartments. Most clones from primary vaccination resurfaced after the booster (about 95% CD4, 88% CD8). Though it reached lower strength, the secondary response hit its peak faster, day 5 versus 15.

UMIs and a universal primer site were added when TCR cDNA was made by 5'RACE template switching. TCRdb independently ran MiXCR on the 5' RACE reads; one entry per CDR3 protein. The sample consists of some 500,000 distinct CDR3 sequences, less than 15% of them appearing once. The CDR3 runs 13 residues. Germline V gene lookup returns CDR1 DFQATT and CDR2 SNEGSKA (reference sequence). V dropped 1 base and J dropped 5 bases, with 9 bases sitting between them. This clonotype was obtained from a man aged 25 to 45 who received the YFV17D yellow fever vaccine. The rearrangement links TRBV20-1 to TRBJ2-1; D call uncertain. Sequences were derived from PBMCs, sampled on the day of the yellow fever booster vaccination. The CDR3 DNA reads TGCAGTGCTAGAGCCCCGCTCAACAATGAGCAGTTCTTC. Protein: CSARAPLNNEQFF.